The sequence of this T cell receptor beta chain was determined in a study of vaccination and CD4 T cells after COVID-19. Details on this clonotype: The target antigen is unknown.

Germline lookup yields CDR1 SNHLY and CDR2 FYNNEI. The CDR3 extends over 14 amino acids. V lost 6 bases and J lost 1, with 9 bases in between. The assay that was used to sequence DNA from cultured CD4+ T cells was the Oncomine TCR Beta short-read assay. MiXCR, run by TCRdb on the PCR reads, gives a single entry per CDR3 protein. The sample holds about 13,000 distinct CDR3 sequences; about a third are singletons and the top ten take 9.5% to 13%. Described treatment: roughly 10-day PBMC culture with coronavirus spike peptide pools or control peptides (ViraFEST assay). Negative selection purified CD4+ T cells after approximately nine days of culture.

The rearrangement joins TRBV2 to TRBJ2-2; D remains ambiguous. The clonotype was recovered from a human donor who had recovered from COVID-19. Sequencing was performed on CD4+ T cells from blood, cultured in vitro. The CDR3 here is CASRAEQNTGELFF. DNA for the CDR3: TGTGCCAGCAGGGCGGAGCAGAACACCGGGGAGCTGTTTTTT.